The 10 T cell receptor beta chains in this list originate from one sample, sequenced in a study of cytomegalovirus exposure and HLA in healthy donors. The study ran its PCR with 60 Vbeta and 13 Jbeta primers. Sequencing was performed with immunoSEQ multiplex PCR; in TCRdb, only in-frame clones are kept and a portion is missing. The table shows about 140,000 clones, with 75% to 80% occurring only once. Material: PBMCs. Receptors were obtained from a man younger than 35 in good health and CMV-seronegative.

The rearrangement uses TRBV19 and TRBJ1-5; 9 nucleotides align to TRBD1. The V gene end was trimmed by 0 bases and the J gene end by 6 bases; junction bases not matched to a gene: 9. There are 17 residues in the CDR3. Germline assignment: CDR1 LNHDA and CDR2 SQIVND (reference sequence). CDR3 in amino acids: CASSIDRGQGGGQPQHF. CDR3 sequence (DNA): TGTGCCAGTAGTATAGATCGGGGACAGGGAGGGGGTCAGCCCCAGCATTTT.

This clone was seen only once. The gene calls are TRBV19 and TRBJ1-2; 7 bases line up with TRBD1. The CDR3 contains 16 residues. The V gene's germline CDR1 is LNHDA and CDR2 SQIVND (reference sequence). With 0 bases clipped from V and 5 bases from J, the junction kept 9 bases outside the gene matches. The CDR3 here is CASSIDLWGQRYGYTF. The CDR3 DNA follows: TGTGCCAGTAGTATAGATCTATGGGGACAGAGGTATGGCTACACCTTC.

The V gene is TRBV29-1, the J gene TRBJ2-1, with 10 bases lining up with TRBD2. Germline CDR1 is SQVTM and CDR2 is ANQGSEA. V gave up 5 bases and J gave up 7 bases; unmatched junction bases: 2. The CDR3 sequence is 12 residues long. CDR3 sequence (DNA): TGCAGCGTTCTAGCGGGGGTAAATGAGCAGTTCTTC. This sequence encodes CSVLAGVNEQFF.

This chain links TRBV7-9 with TRBJ2-7; a weak D match, TRBD1 (6 bases). CDR1 is SEHNR, CDR2 FQNEAQ, per germline (reference sequence). Deletions cut 5 bases from V and 0 bases from J, with 14 bases between. This CDR3 comprises 15 residues. DNA of the CDR3: TGTGCCAGCAGCCCAGGGGACGACCTCTCCTACGAGCAGTACTTC. Translated, it gives CASSPGDDLSYEQYF.

The rearrangement uses TRBV6-1 and TRBJ2-3; 9 nucleotides line up with TRBD1. Germline V gene data show CDR1 as MNHNS and CDR2 as SASEGT. Trimming cost V 7 bases and J 2 bases; bases outside gene matches: 7. The CDR3 runs 15 residues. The CDR3 is CASNGQGSSTDTQYF. CDR3 DNA: TGTGCCAGCAACGGACAGGGGTCCTCCACAGATACGCAGTATTTT.

This clone occurred a few times. The gene calls are TRBV7-9 and TRBJ2-2; D might be TRBD2 (5 bases). CDR3 size: 14 residues. The V end was cut by 3 bases, the J end by 6 bases, with 11 bases between. Germline values: CDR1 SEHNR, CDR2 FQNEAQ (reference sequence). CDR3 sequence reads: CASSFRDDPGELFF. DNA of the CDR3: TGTGCCAGCAGCTTCCGGGATGATCCCGGGGAGCTGTTTTTT.

The chain uses TRBV18 and TRBJ1-3; maybe TRBD1 (5 bases). In germline, CDR1 is KGHSH, CDR2 LQKENI. The length of the CDR3 is 17 residues. V was shortened by 3 bases and J by 4 bases, with 19 bases between the two germline ends. The CDR3 is CASSPRGRQAGGNTIYF. CDR3 nucleotide sequence: TGTGCCAGCTCACCGAGGGGAAGGCAGGCGGGAGGAAACACCATATATTTT. Full variable domain (rest looked up from reference TRBV18 and TRBJ1-3): NAGVMQNPRHLVRRRGQEARLRCSPMKGHSHVYWYRQLPEEGLKFMVYLQKENIIDESGMPKERFSAEFPKEGPSILRIQQVVRGDSAAYFCASSPRGRQAGGNTIYFGEGSWLTVV.

This clone was seen only a few times. The J gene is TRBJ1-1, the V gene TRBV6-1; weak D call: TRBD1 (6 bases). Deletions cut 4 bases from V and 7 bases from J, with 13 bases between. In germline, CDR1 is MNHNS, CDR2 SASEGT. The CDR3 extends over 13 amino acids. Here the CDR3 reads CASSAIGGREAFF. CDR3 in DNA: TGTGCCAGCAGTGCTATAGGGGGACGTGAAGCTTTCTTT.

The rearrangement joins TRBV30 to TRBJ1-2; possible D gene TRBD1, 5 bases. In germline, CDR1 is GTSNPN, CDR2 SVGIG (reference sequence). V was cut by 1 base and J by 7 bases, with 7 bases left in between. The CDR3 has 11 amino acids. The CDR3 nucleotides are TGTGCCTGGAGTGACCAGGGTGGCTACACCTTC. This encodes CAWSDQGGYTF.

The J gene is TRBJ2-2, the V gene TRBV5-4; 12 nucleotides agree with TRBD2. With V trimmed by 0 bases and J by 7 bases, 1 base remained unmatched. From germline, CDR1 is SGHNT and CDR2 YYREEE (reference sequence). This CDR3 has 15 residues. The CDR3 loop reads CASSLVGLAGGELFF. In DNA, the CDR3 is TGTGCCAGCAGCTTGGTGGGACTAGCGGGCGGGGAGCTGTTTTTT.